These 14 T cell receptor beta chains came from one sample sequenced in a study of cytotoxic CD8 clonotypes in ibrutinib-treated CLL. Assay: immunoSEQ multiplex PCR; the TCRdb copy retains only in-frame clones and omits some. The sample includes about 92,000 clones, 70% to 80% of them seen just once. The sample in question was PBMCs, obtained after 24 months of ibrutinib treatment. The source is a human donor with chronic lymphocytic leukemia.

This sequence joins TRBV5-4 and TRBJ2-7, with 8 bases lining up with TRBD2. V lost 7 bases to trimming and J lost 0 bases; unmatched junction nucleotides: 6. The CDR3 has 14 residues. Looked up from germline, CDR1 is SGHNT and CDR2 is YYREEE (reference sequence). The CDR3 protein is CASGAGGDSYEQYF. CDR3 nucleotides: TGTGCCAGCGGAGCCGGGGGGGACTCCTACGAGCAGTACTTC.

The chain joins TRBV13 to TRBJ1-2, with D uncertain. The CDR3 is 13 amino acids. V was shortened by 6 bases and J by 6 bases, with 14 bases between the two germline ends. The V gene's germline CDR1 is PRHDT and CDR2 FYEKMQ (reference sequence). The CDR3 protein is CASSLLPLDGYTF. The CDR3 DNA sequence: TGTGCCAGCAGTCTTTTGCCCTTAGATGGCTACACCTTC.

This chain connects TRBV4-2 to TRBJ2-3; D might be TRBD1 (6 bases). This CDR3 spans 17 amino acids. Between the trimmed V and J ends, which lost 4 bases and 3 bases, there was a span of 20 bases. The V gene's germline CDR1 is LGHNA and CDR2 YNFKEQ. DNA of the CDR3: TGTGCCAGCAGCCCTCATTTCTCAGGGGTGGGAACAGATACGCAGTATTTT. This encodes CASSPHFSGVGTDTQYF.

The chain employs TRBV30 and TRBJ2-1, with 7 bases that match TRBD2. Germline CDR1 GTSNPN, CDR2 SVGIG (reference sequence). The CDR3 is made up of 14 amino acids. With V trimmed by 3 bases and J by 2 bases, 4 bases remained unmatched. CDR3 region: CAWRVAGAYNEQFF. The CDR3 nucleotides are TGTGCCTGGAGGGTCGCGGGGGCCTACAATGAGCAGTTCTTC.

This clone was observed at least ten times. The chain has TRBV6-5 and TRBJ1-5, with D tentatively TRBD1 (5 bases). The CDR3 sequence is 15 residues long. V gave up 6 bases and J gave up 4 bases, with 16 bases separating them. The germline V gene has CDR1 MNHEY and CDR2 SVGAGI. CDR3 region: CASSPRSGGNQPQHF. The DNA for the CDR3 is TGTGCCAGCAGCCCCCGGTCGGGGGGTAATCAGCCCCAGCATTTT.

The V call is TRBV4-1, the J call TRBJ1-4; 7 bases map to TRBD1. The V and J ends lost 4 bases and 4 bases, in that order; junction bases with no gene match: 6. This CDR3 is built from 15 residues. Germline V gene lookup returns CDR1 MGHRA and CDR2 YSYEKL. The CDR3 DNA reads TGCGCCAGCAGCCTGGCGGACAGGAGTAATGAAAAACTGTTTTTT. Translating gives CASSLADRSNEKLFF.

The V gene is TRBV4-2, the J gene TRBJ1-4, with 9 bases aligning to TRBD1. Germline CDR1 and CDR2: LGHNA and YNFKEQ. The ends lost 4 bases at V and 7 bases at J; junction bases unmatched: 10. The CDR3 spans 16 residues. The CDR3 spells CASSRDSGTGREKLFF. CDR3 nucleotide sequence: TGTGCCAGCAGCCGAGACTCCGGGACAGGGCGTGAAAAACTGTTTTTT.

V gene TRBV7-2 combines with J gene TRBJ2-2; the D gene is possibly TRBD2 (6 bases). This CDR3 has 15 residues. The germline CDR1 and CDR2 sequences are SGHTA and FQGNSA. V lost 0 bases to trimming and J lost 6 bases, with 11 bases between them. The DNA of the CDR3 is TGTGCCAGCAGCTTAGCCCACGGGAGCGCCGGGGAGCTGTTTTTT. It yields the protein CASSLAHGSAGELFF.

The J gene is TRBJ1-5, the V gene TRBV5-1; TRBD1 is a possible D gene (5 bases). From germline, CDR1 is SGHRS and CDR2 YFSETQ. There are 13 residues in the CDR3. The germline V and J ends were trimmed by 4 bases and 7 bases, with 12 bases remaining between them. The CDR3 bases are TGCGCCAGCAGCCCAGGGAGAGGGCAGCCCCAGCATTTT. This encodes CASSPGRGQPQHF.

V and J are TRBV28 and TRBJ2-7, with D perhaps TRBD2 (8 bases). V dropped 6 bases and J dropped 4 bases, with 22 bases sitting between them. Germline V CDR1 and CDR2: MDHEN, SYDVKM. This CDR3 is 16 amino acids long. The CDR3, as DNA: TGTGCCAGCAGCCCAGGGGGTAGCGGGACCCGGTACGAGCAGTACTTC. It codes for CASSPGGSGTRYEQYF.

This clone appeared once. CDR3 bases: TGCGCCAGCAGCCACCCCCTTAATAGCGGGTCCTATAGCACAGATACGCAGTATTTT. It specifies CASSHPLNSGSYSTDTQYF. V usage is TRBV4-1 and J usage is TRBJ2-3, with TRBD2 matching over 7 bases. With V trimmed by 3 bases and J by 0 bases, 15 bases remained unmatched. The CDR3 runs to 19 residues. CDR1 and CDR2 from the germline V gene are MGHRA and YSYEKL.

CDR3 nucleotides: TGTGCCAGTAGGCGCTCGGGGGGGAATCAGCCCCAGCATTTT. It specifies CASRRSGGNQPQHF. The chain links TRBV19 to TRBJ1-5, with D maybe TRBD1 (5 bases). The CDR3 totals 14 residues. The germline V gene encodes CDR1 LNHDA and CDR2 SQIVND (reference sequence). The V end was cut by 6 bases, the J end by 4 bases, with 13 bases between.

The gene calls are TRBV4-1 and TRBJ1-2, with D perhaps TRBD1 (6 bases). There are 13 residues in the CDR3. With 5 bases removed from V and 4 bases from J, the gap between germline ends came to 11 bases. Per the germline V gene, CDR1 is MGHRA and CDR2 is YSYEKL. The DNA of the CDR3 is TGCGCCAGCAGCTTGACAGGCTTCTATGGCTACACCTTC. Amino acid sequence: CASSLTGFYGYTF.

This clone came up a few times. The chain links TRBV29-1 to TRBJ2-3; unclear D gene. Trimming pared 4 bases from V and 0 bases from J, leaving 2 bases between. This CDR3 is built from 11 residues. Germline V gene lookup returns CDR1 SQVTM and CDR2 ANQGSEA. In DNA, the CDR3 is TGCAGCGTTGGCAGCACAGATACGCAGTATTTT. Protein: CSVGSTDTQYF.